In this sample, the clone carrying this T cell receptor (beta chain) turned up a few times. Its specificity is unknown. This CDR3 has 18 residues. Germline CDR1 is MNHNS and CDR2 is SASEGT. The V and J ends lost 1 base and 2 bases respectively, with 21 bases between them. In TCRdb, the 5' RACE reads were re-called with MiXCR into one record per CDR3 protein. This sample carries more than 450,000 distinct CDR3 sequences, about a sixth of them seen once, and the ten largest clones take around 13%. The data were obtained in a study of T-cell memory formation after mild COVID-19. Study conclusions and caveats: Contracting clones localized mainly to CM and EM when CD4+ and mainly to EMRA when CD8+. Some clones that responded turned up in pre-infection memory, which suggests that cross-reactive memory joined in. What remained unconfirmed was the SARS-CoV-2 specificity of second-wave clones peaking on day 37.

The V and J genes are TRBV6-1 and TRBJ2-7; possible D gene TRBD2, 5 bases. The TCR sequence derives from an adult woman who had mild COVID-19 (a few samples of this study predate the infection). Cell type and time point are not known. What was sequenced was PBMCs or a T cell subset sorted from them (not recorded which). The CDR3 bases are TGTGCCAGCAGTGAAGATCATCGCGGGCGGAGACAAACCTACGAGCAGTACTTC. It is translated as CASSEDHRGRRQTYEQYF.